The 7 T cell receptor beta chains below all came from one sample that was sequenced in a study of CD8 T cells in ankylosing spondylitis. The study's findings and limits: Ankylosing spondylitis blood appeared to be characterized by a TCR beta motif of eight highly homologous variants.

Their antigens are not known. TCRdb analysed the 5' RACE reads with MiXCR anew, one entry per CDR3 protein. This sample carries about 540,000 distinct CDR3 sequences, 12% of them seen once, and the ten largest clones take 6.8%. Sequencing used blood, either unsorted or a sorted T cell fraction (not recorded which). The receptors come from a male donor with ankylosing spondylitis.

In DNA, the CDR3 is TGCAGTGCCCGGCGTGCACAGGGGGCTTCCTACAATGAGCAGTTCTTC. The encoded protein is CSARRAQGASYNEQFF. The V gene is TRBV20-1, the J gene TRBJ2-1; 9 bases match TRBD1. Looked up from germline, CDR1 is DFQATT and CDR2 is SNEGSKA (reference sequence). The CDR3 extends over 16 amino acids. The trim removed 6 bases at V and 1 base at J, leaving 10 bases unmatched.

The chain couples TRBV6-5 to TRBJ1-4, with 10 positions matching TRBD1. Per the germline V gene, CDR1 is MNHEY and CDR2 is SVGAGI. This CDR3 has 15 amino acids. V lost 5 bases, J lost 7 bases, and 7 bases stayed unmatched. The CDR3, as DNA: TGTGCCAGCAGTCTCGACAGGGGGCGGGGTGAAAAACTGTTTTTT. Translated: CASSLDRGRGEKLFF.

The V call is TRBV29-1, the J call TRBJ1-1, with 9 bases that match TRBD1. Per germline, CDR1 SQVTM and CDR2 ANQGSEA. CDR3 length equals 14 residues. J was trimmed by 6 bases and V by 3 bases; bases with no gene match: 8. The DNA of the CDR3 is TGCAGCGTTGAGGGAAACAGGGGGCAGGCTGAAGCTTTCTTT. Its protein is CSVEGNRGQAEAFF.

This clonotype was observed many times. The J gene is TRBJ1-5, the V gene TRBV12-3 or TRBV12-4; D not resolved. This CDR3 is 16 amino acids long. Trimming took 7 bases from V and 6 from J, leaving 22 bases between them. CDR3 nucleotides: TGTGCCAGCACCCCCAAGCGTCCCGAGGAGGGTCAGCCCCAGCATTTT. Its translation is CASTPKRPEEGQPQHF.

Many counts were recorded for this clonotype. CDR3 DNA sequence: TGTGCCAGCACACAGGGGTCGTCCTACAATGAGCAGTTCTTC. This codes for CASTQGSSYNEQFF. This chain connects TRBV19 to TRBJ2-1; 7 bases match TRBD1. The CDR3 has 14 residues. V dropped 9 bases and J dropped 1; count of bases not matched to a gene: 6. Germline CDR1 is LNHDA and CDR2 is SQIVND (reference sequence).

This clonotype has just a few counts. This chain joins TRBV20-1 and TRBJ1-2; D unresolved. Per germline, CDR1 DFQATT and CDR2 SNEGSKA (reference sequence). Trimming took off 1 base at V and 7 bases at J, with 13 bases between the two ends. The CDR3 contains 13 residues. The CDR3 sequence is CSARALPYSGYTF. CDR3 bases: TGCAGTGCTAGAGCCCTCCCGTACTCTGGCTACACCTTC.

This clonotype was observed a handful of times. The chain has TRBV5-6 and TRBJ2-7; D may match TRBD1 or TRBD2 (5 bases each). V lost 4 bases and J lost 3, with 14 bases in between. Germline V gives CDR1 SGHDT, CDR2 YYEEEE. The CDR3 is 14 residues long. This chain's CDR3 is CASSQPGAYYEQYV. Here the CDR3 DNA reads TGTGCCAGCAGCCAACCCGGGGCCTACTACGAGCAGTACGTC.